What follows are 23 T cell receptor beta chains derived from one specimen sequenced in a study of Tregs in tolerant kidney transplant recipients. The repertoire was sequenced with immunoSEQ multiplex PCR; TCRdb's copy has only in-frame clones and lacks some. The data hold approximately 60,000 clones, with about 87% observed a single time. Recipients received nonmyeloablative bone marrow transplants from related graft donors, with transient mixed chimerism. The specimen was CD4+ T cells from blood (PBMCs), collected 6 months after the transplant. Every receptor here comes from a human patient who received a combined kidney and bone marrow transplant. Some T cells may originate from the graft donor.

In its sample, this clone was seen once. This rearrangement joins TRBV13 to TRBJ2-1, with TRBD2 identical over 11 bases. The CDR3 is made up of 16 amino acids. V gave up 1 base and J gave up 5 bases; unmatched junction bases: 4. Germline values: CDR1 PRHDT, CDR2 FYEKMQ (reference sequence). CDR3 nucleotides: TGTGCCAGCAGCTTAGAAGGACTAGCGGGTAACAATGAGCAGTTCTTC. It specifies CASSLEGLAGNNEQFF.

The chain uses TRBV25-1 and TRBJ1-3, with 8 bases fitting TRBD1. V shed 4 bases, J shed 4 bases, and the junction held 6 bases outside the gene matches. This CDR3 spans 15 amino acids. CDR1 is MGHDK, CDR2 SYGVNS, per germline. CDR3: CASSGGQGSGNTIYF. For the CDR3, the DNA is TGTGCCAGCAGTGGTGGACAGGGATCCGGAAACACCATATATTTT.

This rearrangement joins TRBV7-7 to TRBJ2-1, with TRBD2 matching 8 bases. The CDR3 has 15 amino acids. Trimming removed 5 bases from V and 4 bases from J; junction bases left unmatched: 7. Germline V gene sequence: CDR1 SSHAT, CDR2 FNYEAQ (reference sequence). CDR3 sequence (DNA): TGTGCCAGCAGCCCCCGGGGGGGGGTTTACAATGAGCAGTTCTTC. The encoded protein is CASSPRGGVYNEQFF.

CDR3 nucleotides: TGTGCCAGCAGACCGACAGGGGGTAACAATCAGCCCCAGCATTTT. Protein sequence: CASRPTGGNNQPQHF. V gene TRBV6-5 combines with J gene TRBJ1-5; 9 nucleotides line up with TRBD1. The CDR3 consists of 15 residues. Germline V gives CDR1 MNHEY, CDR2 SVGAGI. With V trimmed by 6 bases and J by 3 bases, 6 bases remained unmatched.

This sequence joins TRBV5-1 and TRBJ2-5, with D perhaps TRBD2 (5 bases). Germline V gives CDR1 SGHRS, CDR2 YFSETQ. There are 14 residues in the CDR3. Trimming stripped 4 bases from V and 3 bases from J, with 13 bases between. The CDR3 loop is CASSPIVGEETQYF. The CDR3 DNA reads TGCGCCAGCAGCCCTATTGTCGGGGAAGAGACCCAGTACTTC.

This clone was recorded a few times. This chain uses TRBV5-1 with TRBJ1-1, with no clear D. The CDR3 is made up of 16 amino acids. The V gene lost 1 base and the J gene lost 4 bases, with 17 bases spanning the gap. The germline gives CDR1 SGHRS, CDR2 YFSETQ. CDR3 sequence reads: CASSLPEAGGRTEAFF. The CDR3 DNA is TGCGCCAGCAGCTTGCCTGAAGCTGGAGGTCGCACTGAAGCTTTCTTT.

The chain employs TRBV4-3 and TRBJ2-7; tentatively, D is TRBD2 (6 bases). The CDR3 length is 20 residues. Germline V CDR1 and CDR2: LGHNA, YSLEER. V lost 4 bases and J 2 bases, leaving 30 bases between the germline ends. CDR3 sequence: CASSLGRRGRGLTITYEQYF. The DNA of the CDR3 is TGCGCCAGCAGCCTGGGGAGGCGGGGTCGGGGGTTAACGATCACCTACGAGCAGTACTTC.

V usage is TRBV5-4 and J usage is TRBJ1-2; D is uncertain. Germline CDR1 SGHNT, CDR2 YYREEE (reference sequence). V was pared by 0 bases and J by 0 bases, with 15 bases between. This CDR3 region has 17 residues. CDR3 DNA sequence: TGTGCCAGCAGCTTGGCGGCAGGTTTATTAGCTAACTATGGCTACACCTTC. Protein product: CASSLAAGLLANYGYTF.

This clone occurred once. The rearrangement joins TRBV6-6 to TRBJ2-1; 11 nucleotides align to TRBD1. The germline V gene has CDR1 MNHNY and CDR2 SVGAGI (reference sequence). The CDR3 is made up of 15 amino acids. V dropped 5 bases and J dropped 6; count of bases not matched to a gene: 6. This chain's CDR3 is CASSRGQGVGNEQFF. As DNA, the CDR3 is TGTGCCAGCAGTCGGGGACAGGGGGTTGGCAATGAGCAGTTCTTC.

The CDR3 region is CASNGDPYNEQFF. CDR3 DNA: TGTGCCAGCAACGGTGATCCGTACAATGAGCAGTTCTTC. The V call is TRBV2, the J call TRBJ2-1; D is unclear. The CDR3 is 13 residues long. CDR1 is SNHLY and CDR2 is FYNNEI in the germline V gene. V lost 7 bases and J 4 bases, leaving 11 bases between the germline ends.

In the case of this clone: The same CDR3 can be traced to other DNA sequences in this sample. The chain joins TRBV4-1 to TRBJ1-5; D may be TRBD1 (5 bases). Trimming pared 0 bases from V and 5 bases from J, leaving 11 bases between. This CDR3 has 15 residues. Germline loops: CDR1 MGHRA, CDR2 YSYEKL. In DNA form, the CDR3 reads TGCGCCAGCAGCCAAGACAACCGGGGGGATCAGCCCCAGCATTTT. This encodes CASSQDNRGDQPQHF.

The gene calls are TRBV27 and TRBJ1-2, with D possibly TRBD1 on 6 matching bases. This CDR3 has 15 amino acids. V was clipped by 0 bases and J by 4 bases, with 12 bases between them. Germline V gene sequence: CDR1 MNHEY, CDR2 SMNVEV (reference sequence). CDR3 sequence: CASSLSTGNSYGYTF. CDR3 DNA sequence: TGTGCCAGCAGTTTATCGACAGGAAATTCCTATGGCTACACCTTC.

The V gene is TRBV6-1, the J gene TRBJ2-7; 10 bases line up with TRBD2. V was pared by 6 bases and J by 5 bases, with 10 bases of the junction left unmatched. CDR1 is MNHNS, CDR2 SASEGT, per germline. This CDR3 region has 15 residues. As DNA, the CDR3 is TGTGCCAGCAGGGATGTCGGTCTAGCGGGAGACGAGCAGTACTTC. Amino acid sequence: CASRDVGLAGDEQYF.

The rearrangement joins TRBV28 to TRBJ1-2; the D is unclear. Trimming cost V 6 bases and J 5 bases, with 7 bases left between them. The CDR3 has 11 amino acids. Per germline, CDR1 MDHEN and CDR2 SYDVKM. The CDR3, as DNA: TGTGCCAGCAGCTCCACTTATGGCTACACCTTC. Its translation: CASSSTYGYTF.

The CDR3 nucleotides are TGTGCCAGCAGCTTGGGGCAGAACTATGGCTACACCTTC. Translating gives CASSLGQNYGYTF. V is TRBV5-6 and J is TRBJ1-2; D not certain. This CDR3 contains 13 residues. In germline, CDR1 is SGHDT, CDR2 YYEEEE. V was shortened by 0 bases and J by 2 bases, with 5 bases between the two germline ends.

This clone came up once. For the CDR3, the DNA is TGTGCCACCCAAGCAGGGACAGGGGGCTCCGAGCAGTACTTC. Translated, it gives CATQAGTGGSEQYF. V and J are TRBV7-2 and TRBJ2-7, with 12 nucleotides matching TRBD1. CDR1 is SGHTA and CDR2 is FQGNSA in the germline V gene. This CDR3 spans 14 amino acids. The trim removed 10 bases at V and 6 bases at J, leaving 10 bases unmatched.

This rearrangement joins TRBV7-3 to TRBJ2-3; 7 nucleotides match TRBD2. V shed 5 bases, J shed 4 bases, and the junction held 9 bases outside the gene matches. CDR1 is SGHTA, CDR2 FQGTGA, per germline. The length of the CDR3 is 15 residues. CDR3 coding DNA: TGTGCCAGCAGCCTAAGGGCGGGAGTACCAGATACGCAGTATTTT. This gives the protein CASSLRAGVPDTQYF.

This sequence joins TRBV7-2 and TRBJ2-1; 9 positions agree with TRBD2. J lost 7 bases, V lost 6 bases, and 13 bases had no gene match. The CDR3 has 16 residues. Germline loops: CDR1 SGHTA, CDR2 FQGNSA. The CDR3 spells CASSPRDSGRRNEQFF. The CDR3 nucleotides read TGTGCCAGCAGTCCCCGGGATAGCGGGAGAAGAAATGAGCAGTTCTTC.

The chain carries TRBV9 and TRBJ2-2; D is unresolved. This CDR3 comprises 15 residues. Germline loops: CDR1 SGDLS, CDR2 YYNGEE. Trimming shortened V by 0 bases and J by 0 bases, and 6 bases separated the two germline ends. In nucleotides, the CDR3 is TGTGCCAGCAGCGTAGGGCTTTCGAACACCGGGGAGCTGTTTTTT. This gives the protein CASSVGLSNTGELFF.

V is TRBV19 and J is TRBJ1-2; D is possibly TRBD1 (5 bases). Germline V CDR1 and CDR2: LNHDA, SQIVND (reference sequence). CDR3 length: 13 amino acids. The V gene lost 6 bases and the J gene lost 3 bases, with 11 bases spanning the gap. In DNA form, the CDR3 reads TGTGCCAGTAGCGCCAGGGCCCACTATGGCTACACCTTC. Its protein product is CASSARAHYGYTF.

This rearrangement joins TRBV18 to TRBJ1-5; D unresolved. Trimming pared 2 bases from V and 0 bases from J, leaving 11 bases between. The CDR3 has 16 residues. In germline, CDR1 is KGHSH, CDR2 LQKENI. The CDR3 region has the DNA TGTGCCAGCTCACCAGGAGGGATTAATAGCAATCAGCCCCAGCATTTT. Translated: CASSPGGINSNQPQHF.

This rearrangement joins TRBV30 to TRBJ2-3; D is unclear. Germline V gives CDR1 GTSNPN, CDR2 SVGIG (reference sequence). CDR3 length: 12 amino acids. V dropped 2 bases and J dropped 4 bases, with 7 bases sitting between them. CDR3 nucleotide sequence: TGTGCCTGGAGTCTAGTTTCAGATACGCAGTATTTT. Its translation is CAWSLVSDTQYF.

The chain employs TRBV14 and TRBJ1-4; D possibly corresponds to TRBD1 (5 bases). Trimming took 4 bases from V and 8 from J, leaving 20 bases between them. In germline, CDR1 is SGHDN, CDR2 FVKESK. This CDR3 has 16 amino acids. CDR3 loop: CASSRRVGGTEEKLFF. CDR3 nucleotides: TGTGCCAGCAGCCGCCGAGTCGGGGGAACGGAGGAAAAACTGTTTTTT.